Listed here are 17 T cell receptor beta chains from one sample, sequenced in a study of Tregs in tolerant kidney transplant recipients. This table comes from immunoSEQ multiplex PCR, and its TCRdb copy is limited to in-frame clones, with some not included. Its clone listing holds about 31,000 clones. Related graft donors supplied nonmyeloablative bone marrow transplants, and mixed chimerism was transient. The sequenced sample was CD4+ T cells from blood (PBMCs), obtained 24 months after the transplant. These receptors all stem from a human patient who received a combined kidney and bone marrow transplant. T cells may partly derive from the graft donor.

As concerns this clone: The read stops 3 residues short of the end of the CDR3; the missing end is completed from the germline J gene. The chain has TRBV20-1 and TRBJ2-3; D remains unclear. Trimming took off 4 bases at V and 0 bases at J, with 2 bases between the two ends. This CDR3 has 11 amino acids. From germline, CDR1 is DFQATT and CDR2 SNEGSKA (reference sequence). The DNA read from the CDR3 is TGCAGTGCTACTAGCACAGATACG. This encodes CSATSTDT. The whole CDR3 sequence reads CSATSTDTQYF.

A note on this clone: The sequenced fragment ends 3 residues before the CDR3 boundary, so the rest is inferred from the germline J gene. This rearrangement joins TRBV20-1 to TRBJ1-5; D gene unclear. V lost 4 bases to trimming and J lost 0 bases, with 10 bases between them. The CDR3 is made up of 14 amino acids. Per germline, CDR1 DFQATT and CDR2 SNEGSKA (reference sequence). The part of the CDR3 DNA that was read is TGCAGTGCTATCTACGGGTATAGCAATCAGCCC. This sequence encodes CSAIYGYSNQP. The whole CDR3 region reads CSAIYGYSNQPQHF.

As to this clone: The CDR3 extends 3 residues past the end of the read, so its final part is completed from the germline J gene. This chain connects TRBV19 to TRBJ2-3; 9 bases map to TRBD2. Trimming at V came to 1 base and at J to 2 bases, leaving 4 bases not matched to a gene. CDR3 length equals 16 residues. CDR1 LNHDA and CDR2 SQIVND come from the germline V gene (reference sequence). The CDR3 DNA, read in part, is TGTGCCAGTAGTATAGCGGGGACTAGCAACACAGATACG. This translates into CASSIAGTSNTDT. The entire CDR3 is CASSIAGTSNTDTQYF.

As for this clone: Sequencing ends 3 residues short of the CDR3 end; the germline J gene provides the rest. The V gene is TRBV6-1, the J gene TRBJ1-4; 9 nucleotides agree with TRBD1. The CDR3 spans 15 residues. CDR1 is MNHNS, CDR2 SASEGT, per germline. After removal of 4 bases from V and 8 bases from J, the junction contained 8 bases not matched to a gene. The sequenced CDR3 bases are TGTGCCAGCAGTGTAGGACAGGGGCTGAAGGAAAAA. Its protein is CASSVGQGLKEK. The entire CDR3 protein reads CASSVGQGLKEKLFF.

In regard to this clone: The CDR3 extends 3 residues past the end of the read, so its final part is completed from the germline J gene. The gene calls are TRBV28 and TRBJ2-2; D uncertain. Germline V gene sequence: CDR1 MDHEN, CDR2 SYDVKM. V was clipped by 10 bases and J by 0 bases, with 9 bases between them. The CDR3 sequence is 13 residues long. CDR3 DNA, as far as it was read: TGTGCCACCAGACATCCGAACACCGGGGAG. This encodes CATRHPNTGE. The CDR3 in its entirety is CATRHPNTGELFF.

Regarding this clone: Read data end 3 residues before the CDR3 end; the end is taken from the germline J gene. The rearrangement joins TRBV7-3 to TRBJ2-2; TRBD2 matches 9 bases. Germline trimming cut 4 bases from V and 6 bases from J; bases unmatched to any gene: 3. The CDR3 is made up of 14 amino acids. Germline loops: CDR1 SGHTA, CDR2 FQGTGA. Partial CDR3 DNA: TGTGCCAGCAGCTCCGGACTAGCGTCCGGGGAG. This sequence encodes CASSSGLASGE. The entire CDR3 protein is CASSSGLASGELFF.

Concerning this clone: The read falls 3 residues short of the CDR3 end, and the missing part is taken from the germline J gene. J is TRBJ2-3 and V is TRBV7-9, with 9 positions matching TRBD2. The J segment lost 2 bases and the V segment lost 6 bases, leaving 6 bases of the junction unmatched. Germline-derived CDR1 and CDR2 are SEHNR and FQNEAQ (reference sequence). CDR3 length: 15 residues. CDR3 sequence: CASRRGTSYTDTQYF. The sequenced CDR3 bases are TGTGCCAGCAGGAGGGGGACTAGCTACACAGATACG.

As concerns this clone: The read gets to within 3 residues of the CDR3 end, and the germline J gene fills in the rest. The V call is TRBV7-2, the J call TRBJ2-5, with D possibly matching TRBD2 (6 bases). Germline V lookup: CDR1 SGHTA, CDR2 FQGNSA. V was clipped by 5 bases and J by 4 bases, with 17 bases between them. The CDR3 runs to 15 residues. The CDR3 sequence is CASSVRLGEAETQYF. Partial CDR3 DNA: TGTGCCAGCAGCGTGCGGCTCGGGGAGGCAGAGACC. Drawing the rest from reference TRBV7-2 and TRBJ2-5, the complete variable domain is GAGVSQSPSNKVTEKGKDVELRCDPISGHTALYWYRQSLGQGLEFLIYFQGNSAPDKSGLPSDRFSAERTGGSVSTLTIQRTQQEDSAVYLCASSVRLGEAETQYFGPGTRLLVL.

To note about this clone: From the germline J gene comes the end of the CDR3, since the read stops 3 residues before it. V is TRBV5-1 and J is TRBJ2-2; the D gene is possibly TRBD1 (6 bases). V lost 3 bases, J lost 1 base, and 7 bases lay in between. Germline V gene data show CDR1 as SGHRS and CDR2 as YFSETQ. The CDR3 sequence is 14 residues long. The part of the CDR3 DNA that was read is TGCGCCAGCAGCTGGGGACAGAACACCGGGGAG. Protein: CASSWGQNTGE. The full CDR3 sequence reads CASSWGQNTGELFF.

Concerning this clone itself: The CDR3 goes on 3 residues after the read ends, and that part is filled in from the germline J gene. The J gene is TRBJ2-1, the V gene TRBV5-1; no clear D. From germline, CDR1 is SGHRS and CDR2 YFSETQ. V lost 2 bases to trimming and J lost 6 bases, with 6 bases between them. The CDR3 extends over 12 amino acids. CDR3 DNA (partial): TGCGCCAGCAGCTTTAGCAGCAATGAG. Its protein is CASSFSSNE. The full CDR3 is CASSFSSNEQFF.

A word on this clone: Sequencing ends 3 residues short of the CDR3 end; the germline J gene provides the rest. The chain has TRBV18 and TRBJ2-1; no clear D gene. Trimming stripped 1 base from V and 6 bases from J, with 10 bases between. The CDR3 contains 14 residues. Germline V gene data show CDR1 as KGHSH and CDR2 as LQKENI. CDR3: CASSPQGYANEQFF. The sequenced part of the CDR3 DNA is TGTGCCAGCTCACCACAGGGTTACGCCAATGAG.

Comments on this clone: The sequence runs out 3 residues before the end of the CDR3; the remainder is reconstructed from the germline J gene. The gene calls are TRBV5-4 and TRBJ1-2; D gene ambiguous. There are 12 residues in the CDR3. The V end was cut by 4 bases, the J end by 7 bases, with 11 bases between. Germline values: CDR1 SGHNT, CDR2 YYREEE (reference sequence). The CDR3 reads CASSPGESGYTF. The part of the CDR3 DNA that was read is TGTGCCAGCAGCCCCGGGGAGTCTGGC.

Regarding this clone: The CDR3 goes on 3 residues after the read ends, and that part is filled in from the germline J gene. V gene TRBV11-2 combines with J gene TRBJ2-1; D possibly matches TRBD1 or TRBD2 (5 bases each). The CDR3 sequence is 15 residues long. From germline, CDR1 is SGHAT and CDR2 FQNNGV. Trimming took 4 bases from V and 4 from J, leaving 14 bases between them. The sequenced part of the CDR3 DNA is TGTGCCAGCAGCTCCGACCCGAGGGGTTACAATGAG. Its translation is CASSSDPRGYNE. The full CDR3 sequence reads CASSSDPRGYNEQFF.

As regards this clone: The read is 3 residues too short to cover the CDR3 end, so that end is filled in from the germline J gene. The V and J genes are TRBV29-1 and TRBJ2-7; 13 nucleotides match TRBD2. The CDR3 consists of 14 residues. Germline V lookup: CDR1 SQVTM, CDR2 ANQGSEA. Unmatched junction bases numbered 7, after V lost 5 bases and J lost 6 bases. CDR3: CSVRTSGRRPEQYF. The CDR3 bases that were read are TGCAGCGTTAGGACTAGCGGGAGAAGGCCCGAG.

A word on this clone: The sequenced fragment ends 3 residues before the CDR3 boundary, so the rest is inferred from the germline J gene. V is TRBV5-6 and J is TRBJ1-3, with a tentative D call TRBD1 (5 bases). In germline, CDR1 is SGHDT, CDR2 YYEEEE. The CDR3 sequence is 15 residues long. V was pared by 1 base and J by 2 bases, with 10 bases between. CDR3 residues: CASSLQGRPGNTIYF. The CDR3 DNA, read in part, is TGTGCCAGCAGCTTGCAGGGAAGGCCTGGAAACACC. Based on the CDR3 plus reference TRBV5-6 and TRBJ1-3, the full variable domain is DAGVTQSPTHLIKTRGQQVTLRCSPKSGHDTVSWYQQALGQGPQFIFQYYEEEERQRGNFPDRFSGHQFPNYSSELNVNALLLGDSALYLCASSLQGRPGNTIYFGEGSWLTVV.

Comment on this clone: The CDR3 end falls 3 residues outside the read, so it is completed with the germline J gene. This chain connects TRBV7-9 to TRBJ2-2, with D possibly being TRBD2 (6 bases). The CDR3 has 12 residues. V lost 5 bases to trimming and J lost 7 bases, with 8 bases between them. Germline assignment: CDR1 SEHNR and CDR2 FQNEAQ (reference sequence). CDR3 DNA, as far as it was read: TGTGCCAGCAGCACGGGGGTCGGGGAG. Amino acid sequence: CASSTGVGE. The whole CDR3 sequence reads CASSTGVGELFF.

A remark on this clone: The read halts 3 residues ahead of the CDR3 end, with the missing end drawn from the germline J gene. The chain couples TRBV5-1 to TRBJ1-6; TRBD1 aligns across 9 bases. The CDR3 consists of 15 residues. The ends lost 2 bases at V and 7 bases at J; junction bases unmatched: 4. CDR1 is SGHRS, CDR2 YFSETQ, per germline. The CDR3 DNA, read in part, is TGCGCCAGCAGCTTAGGGACAGGGAGGAATTCACCC. Protein sequence: CASSLGTGRNSP. In full, the CDR3 reads CASSLGTGRNSPLHF. The full variable domain, its missing parts supplied by reference TRBV5-1 and TRBJ1-6, is KAGVTQTPRYLIKTRGQQVTLSCSPISGHRSVSWYQQTPGQGLQFLFEYFSETQRNKGNFPGRFSGRQFSNSRSEMNVSTLELGDSALYLCASSLGTGRNSPLHFGNGTRLTVT.